These 32 T cell receptor beta chains came from one sample sequenced in a study of blood T cells in healthy people across ages. Sample-barcoded 5' priming and a J-beta primer mix drove a second PCR of roughly 6 to 12 cycles. A single record per CDR3 protein comes from TCRdb applying MiXCR to the 5' RACE reads. This table has over 1,200,000 distinct CDR3 sequences, 59% appearing once. Sequencing used blood. The source is a man aged 18 to 29 in good health.

The chain links TRBV6-2 or TRBV6-3 to TRBJ2-1, with TRBD2 matching over 9 bases. CDR1 is MNHEY, CDR2 SVGEGT, per germline. The CDR3 has 16 residues. The junction had 7 bases not matched to a gene; V was cut back by 5 bases and J by 2 bases. DNA for the CDR3: TGTGCCAGCAGTAAGGATCGCGGGGGGGCCTACAATGAGCAGTTCTTC. Translation gives CASSKDRGGAYNEQFF.

The chain has TRBV6-5 and TRBJ2-7; D not certain. The CDR3 runs to 13 residues. Germline V lookup: CDR1 MNHEY, CDR2 SVGAGI. Trimming took 7 bases from V and 4 from J, leaving 14 bases between them. CDR3 sequence reads: CASNGRKSYEQYF. Written as DNA, the CDR3 is TGTGCCAGCAATGGCAGGAAAAGTTACGAGCAGTACTTC.

The chain recombines TRBV2 with TRBJ2-7; perhaps TRBD2 as D (6 bases). Germline V lookup: CDR1 SNHLY, CDR2 FYNNEI. This CDR3 is built from 13 residues. Trimming took off 7 bases at V and 3 bases at J, with 13 bases between the two ends. In DNA form, the CDR3 reads TGTGCCAGCATGGAGGGAAACCTCTACGAGCAGTACTTC. This translates into CASMEGNLYEQYF.

The V and J genes are TRBV14 and TRBJ2-1; 8 bases are shared with TRBD2. In germline, CDR1 is SGHDN, CDR2 FVKESK. Unmatched junction bases numbered 10, after V lost 4 bases and J lost 8 bases. The CDR3 runs 15 residues. The CDR3 DNA reads TGTGCCAGCAGCCCTATAGCGGGAACTCGATATGAGCAGTTCTTC. Translating gives CASSPIAGTRYEQFF. Combining the CDR3 with reference TRBV14 and TRBJ2-1 gives the whole variable domain EAGVTQFPSHSVIEKGQTVTLRCDPISGHDNLYWYRRVMGKEIKFLLHFVKESKQDESGMPNNRFLAERTGGTYSTLKVQPAELEDSGVYFCASSPIAGTRYEQFFGPGTRLTVL.

The chain has TRBV4-2 and TRBJ1-5; 7 nucleotides match TRBD1. Germline V CDR1 and CDR2: LGHNA, YNFKEQ. V trimming: 0 bases; J trimming: 1 base; junction bases outside the gene matches: 3. CDR3 size: 16 residues. DNA of the CDR3: TGTGCCAGCAGCCAAGAAGGGACAGTCAGCAATCAGCCCCAGCATTTT. It encodes CASSQEGTVSNQPQHF.

The chain recombines TRBV29-1 with TRBJ2-3; D gene uncertain. Trimming pared 8 bases from V and 0 bases from J, leaving 9 bases between. There are 12 residues in the CDR3. Germline V gene data show CDR1 as SQVTM and CDR2 as ANQGSEA. This CDR3 reads CSNRPSTDTQYF. The DNA of the CDR3 is TGCAGCAATCGCCCCAGCACAGATACGCAGTATTTT.

The V call is TRBV4-2, the J call TRBJ2-1; 7 nucleotides align to TRBD2. This CDR3 has 14 amino acids. Germline loops: CDR1 LGHNA, CDR2 YNFKEQ. J gave up 8 bases and V 5 bases, and 9 bases lay outside the gene matches. DNA of the CDR3: TGTGCCAGCAGCTTGGGGGGGAACATGTATGAGCAGTTCTTC. Translated: CASSLGGNMYEQFF.

J is TRBJ1-6 and V is TRBV20-1; TRBD1 is a possible D gene (5 bases). V lost 2 bases, J lost 0 bases, and 11 bases lay in between. CDR1 is DFQATT and CDR2 is SNEGSKA in the germline V gene (reference sequence). The CDR3 length is 16 residues. The DNA of the CDR3 is TGCAGTGCTAGACTTGAGGGGAGCTCCTATAATTCACCCCTCCACTTT. It codes for CSARLEGSSYNSPLHF.

The chain couples TRBV6-5 to TRBJ1-2, with a possible D match to TRBD1 (6 bases). There are 12 residues in the CDR3. Germline V gene lookup returns CDR1 MNHEY and CDR2 SVGAGI. With 6 bases removed from V and 7 bases from J, the gap between germline ends came to 12 bases. Here the CDR3 reads CASRTGSAGYTF. The CDR3 DNA follows: TGTGCCAGCAGAACAGGGTCGGCTGGCTACACCTTC.

The V call is TRBV13, the J call TRBJ1-1, with D perhaps matching TRBD1 (6 bases). Germline CDR1 is PRHDT and CDR2 is FYEKMQ (reference sequence). The CDR3 loop spans 14 amino acids. Trimming took 3 bases from V and 3 from J, leaving 11 bases between them. CDR3 coding DNA: TGTGCCAGCAGCTTGGGACACCGACACACTGAAGCTTTCTTT. Encoded protein: CASSLGHRHTEAFF.

V usage is TRBV6-5 and J usage is TRBJ2-4, with TRBD2 matching 7 bases. CDR1 MNHEY and CDR2 SVGAGI come from the germline V gene. The CDR3 totals 13 residues. The V gene end was trimmed by 7 bases and the J gene end by 3 bases; junction bases not matched to a gene: 3. The CDR3: CASMGGGKNIQYF. As DNA, the CDR3 is TGTGCCAGCATGGGGGGGGGCAAAAACATTCAGTACTTC.

The sample holds a few counts of this clonotype. This chain connects TRBV4-3 to TRBJ2-7; TRBD1 matches 8 bases. The length of the CDR3 is 16 residues. Losses at the gene ends were 2 bases for V and 3 bases for J; bases not matched to a gene: 9. Looked up from germline, CDR1 is LGHNA and CDR2 is YSLEER. For the CDR3, the DNA is TGCGCCAGCAGCCAAAGGGGACAGGAACCCTACTACGAGCAGTACTTC. This translates into CASSQRGQEPYYEQYF.

This chain connects TRBV4-3 to TRBJ2-1, with D perhaps TRBD2 (5 bases). CDR1 is LGHNA, CDR2 YSLEER, per germline. The CDR3 covers 14 residues. Trimming cost V 0 bases and J 4 bases, with 7 bases left between them. CDR3 DNA: TGCGCCAGCAGCCAAGACGAGCGGTACAATGAGCAGTTCTTC. Amino acids: CASSQDERYNEQFF.

With regard to this clonotype: Compared with germline, one end of the junction differs, possibly owing to a read error. V is TRBV12-3 or TRBV12-4 and J is TRBJ1-4; 8 bases align to TRBD1. This CDR3 spans 16 amino acids. This CDR3 is CAGSPSLTGANEKLFF. The CDR3 nucleotides read TGTGCCGGCAGCCCTAGCCTGACAGGGGCAAATGAAAAACTGTTTTTT.

CDR3 in DNA: TGTGCCAGCAGCCCACTGGCGGCGGGAGCTGACACAGATACGCAGTATTTT. The encoded protein is CASSPLAAGADTDTQYF. This sequence joins TRBV14 and TRBJ2-3, with TRBD2 matching over 7 bases. The V and J ends lost 4 bases and 2 bases, in that order; junction bases with no gene match: 12. The germline V gene has CDR1 SGHDN and CDR2 FVKESK. The CDR3 runs 17 residues.

The chain combines TRBV20-1 with TRBJ2-3, with D tentatively TRBD1 or TRBD2 (6 bases each). The CDR3 loop spans 14 amino acids. Trimming removed 6 bases at V and 6 bases at J, with 19 bases between. Per the germline V gene, CDR1 is DFQATT and CDR2 is SNEGSKA (reference sequence). The CDR3, as DNA: TGCAGTGCCGCGAGGGGGAACGGGGGCGATACGCAGTATTTT. Its protein is CSAARGNGGDTQYF.

The chain joins TRBV11-2 to TRBJ2-7; D remains ambiguous. This CDR3 has 12 amino acids. The germline V gene encodes CDR1 SGHAT and CDR2 FQNNGV. In nucleotides, the CDR3 is TGTGCAACCCGGAACTACAAGCTCGAGCAGTACTTC. Its protein is CATRNYKLEQYF.

The chain links TRBV5-4 to TRBJ1-1, with D possibly being TRBD1 (6 bases). V lost 2 bases and J 5 bases, leaving 13 bases between the germline ends. Germline CDR1 reads SGHNT; CDR2 reads YYREEE (reference sequence). CDR3 length: 14 residues. The CDR3 DNA reads as TGTGCCAGCAGCTTATCCCCTGACAGGACTGAAGCTTTCTTT. It codes for CASSLSPDRTEAFF.

This chain links TRBV7-2 with TRBJ2-1; TRBD2 matches at 7 bases. The germline V gene encodes CDR1 SGHTA and CDR2 FQGNSA. The V gene end was trimmed by 5 bases and the J gene end by 7 bases; junction bases not matched to a gene: 11. CDR3 length: 15 amino acids. The CDR3 loop is CASSRWGGFENEQFF. The CDR3 DNA reads TGTGCCAGCAGCCGGTGGGGAGGGTTTGAAAATGAGCAGTTCTTC.

This clonotype was found once. This chain joins TRBV4-3 and TRBJ2-5; D gene unclear. V lost 0 bases to trimming and J lost 4 bases, with 12 bases between them. Germline loops: CDR1 LGHNA, CDR2 YSLEER. The CDR3 is 15 residues long. The CDR3 region is CASSQELMVGETQYF. CDR3 nucleotide sequence: TGCGCCAGCAGCCAAGAGTTGATGGTTGGAGAGACCCAGTACTTC.

The rearrangement joins TRBV5-6 to TRBJ2-7; the match to TRBD2 covers 14 bases. Germline-derived CDR1 and CDR2 are SGHDT and YYEEEE. V lost 4 bases to trimming and J lost 9 bases; unmatched junction nucleotides: 3. The CDR3 spans 13 residues. As DNA, the CDR3 is TGTGCCAGCAGCGGACTAGCGGGGGGTAGGCAGTACTTC. Its protein product is CASSGLAGGRQYF.

A few counts support this clonotype. This rearrangement joins TRBV4-2 to TRBJ1-1, with 7 bases lining up with TRBD1. With 4 bases clipped from V and 5 bases from J, the junction kept 7 bases outside the gene matches. CDR1 and CDR2 (germline): LGHNA, YNFKEQ. CDR3 length: 14 amino acids. The CDR3 sequence is CASSPSGGWTEAFF. CDR3 DNA sequence: TGTGCCAGCAGCCCTTCAGGGGGTTGGACTGAAGCTTTCTTT.

This sequence joins TRBV29-1 and TRBJ1-1; tentative D call: TRBD1 (5 bases). The CDR3 has 13 residues. Looked up from germline, CDR1 is SQVTM and CDR2 is ANQGSEA. V lost 6 bases, J lost 7 bases, and 18 bases lay in between. The CDR3 protein is CSVRDLSIYEAFF. In nucleotides, the CDR3 is TGCAGCGTCCGGGACCTATCCATATATGAAGCTTTCTTT.

The chain uses TRBV7-2 and TRBJ2-5, with 7 bases matching TRBD2. V gave up 5 bases and J gave up 2 bases; unmatched junction bases: 8. The CDR3 runs to 15 residues. Germline V CDR1 and CDR2: SGHTA, FQGNSA. The CDR3 DNA reads TGTGCCAGCAGCCCGGTGAGACTAGCTCAAGAGACCCAGTACTTC. Translating it yields CASSPVRLAQETQYF.

Comments on this clonotype: The germline gene is not matched at one end of the junction; a read error may be the cause. The chain couples TRBV4-1 to TRBJ2-7, with 7 bases lining up with TRBD1. Germline CDR1 MGHRA, CDR2 YSYEKL. The length of the CDR3 is 14 residues. As DNA, the CDR3 is TGCGCCAACAGCCAAGACAGGGCTCTCTACGAGCAGTACTTC. It yields the protein CANSQDRALYEQYF.

V and J are TRBV7-9 and TRBJ1-2; D may be TRBD1 (6 bases). Germline V CDR1 and CDR2: SEHNR, FQNEAQ (reference sequence). This CDR3 is built from 13 residues. Trimming left V 4 bases short and J 6 bases short, with 12 bases between. CDR3 sequence: CASSSGVWDGYTF. The DNA of the CDR3 is TGTGCCAGCAGCTCAGGGGTTTGGGATGGCTACACCTTC.

This clonotype was counted only a few times. V gene TRBV4-3 combines with J gene TRBJ2-5; 9 bases map to TRBD2. This CDR3 region has 17 residues. Germline loops: CDR1 LGHNA, CDR2 YSLEER. V was pared by 0 bases and J by 4 bases, with 9 bases of the junction left unmatched. The CDR3 DNA reads TGCGCCAGCAGCCAAGAGTTGCGGGGGGGCTCAAGAGAGACCCAGTACTTC. This codes for CASSQELRGGSRETQYF.

The CDR3 DNA sequence: TGTGCCAGCAGCTCGATCAAAGGGGAATTAGTAGCCAAAAACATTCAGTACTTC. Protein product: CASSSIKGELVAKNIQYF. V usage is TRBV11-2 and J usage is TRBJ2-4; perhaps TRBD1 as D (5 bases). This CDR3 comprises 18 residues. The V end lost 4 bases, the J end lost 0 bases, and 19 bases lay between the germline ends. Looked up from germline, CDR1 is SGHAT and CDR2 is FQNNGV.

The genes are TRBV27 and TRBJ2-1; 7 positions match TRBD2. J was trimmed by 3 bases and V by 2 bases; bases with no gene match: 7. In germline, CDR1 is MNHEY, CDR2 SMNVEV (reference sequence). This CDR3 comprises 16 residues. The CDR3 DNA reads TGTGCCAGCAGTTTACGTCCAGCGGGATTCTACAATGAGCAGTTCTTC. It encodes CASSLRPAGFYNEQFF.

The chain carries TRBV7-6 and TRBJ2-3; 9 nucleotides line up with TRBD1. Looked up from germline, CDR1 is SGHVS and CDR2 is FNYEAQ. Trimming removed 5 bases from V and 7 bases from J; junction bases left unmatched: 7. The CDR3 runs 14 residues. CDR3 loop: CASSPGQGGYTQYF. For the CDR3, the DNA is TGTGCCAGCAGCCCGGGACAGGGTGGTTATACGCAGTATTTT.

This clonotype was observed a few times. The chain links TRBV15 to TRBJ2-3; TRBD2 matches 8 bases. CDR3 length equals 16 residues. V trimming: 2 bases; J trimming: 5 bases; junction bases outside the gene matches: 9. From germline, CDR1 is LNHNV and CDR2 YYDKDF (reference sequence). CDR3 sequence (DNA): TGTGCCACCAGCAGACCCCCGCGGGGGGCGAGAGATACGCAGTATTTT. It specifies CATSRPPRGARDTQYF.

The rearrangement uses TRBV4-3 and TRBJ1-1, with TRBD1 matching 10 bases. The CDR3 spans 14 residues. The trim removed 3 bases at V and 5 bases at J, leaving 3 bases unmatched. Per the germline V gene, CDR1 is LGHNA and CDR2 is YSLEER. CDR3 amino acids: CASSQGQGITEAFF. CDR3 bases: TGCGCCAGCAGCCAGGGACAGGGGATAACTGAAGCTTTCTTT.